The 23 T cell receptor beta chains reported below all come from one sample, sequenced in a study of blood T cell repertoires in COVID-19. Only in-frame clones appear in the TCRdb table, and some are missing; sequencing was by immunoSEQ multiplex PCR. The top ten clones hold roughly 18% of a sample with 95,000 to 100,000 clones, more than 65% of them seen once. The sequenced sample consisted of peripheral blood. The source of these receptors is a woman aged 80 or over with active or convalescent COVID-19.

This clone came up once. At one of its ends the junction is not consistent with the germline gene, which may arise from a read error. Other DNA variants within this sample encode the same CDR3. This chain connects TRBV5-1 to TRBJ1-2, with TRBD1 matching 9 bases. The length of the CDR3 is 12 residues. CDR1 is SGHRS, CDR2 YFSETQ, per germline. The CDR3 sequence: CASSLTGGGYTF. For the CDR3, the DNA is TGTGCCAGCAGTCTGACAGGGGGAGGCTACACCTTC.

The chain carries TRBV11-2 and TRBJ2-2; maybe TRBD2 (5 bases). This CDR3 is built from 14 residues. CDR1 and CDR2 from the germline V gene are SGHAT and FQNNGV. The V and J ends lost 3 bases and 4 bases respectively, with 9 bases between them. CDR3 in amino acids: CASSFFAGTGELFF. The CDR3 nucleotides read TGTGCCAGCAGCTTTTTTGCGGGCACCGGGGAGCTGTTTTTT. Complete variable domain (other parts from reference TRBV11-2 and TRBJ2-2): EAGVAQSPRYKIIEKRQSVAFWCNPISGHATLYWYQQILGQGPKLLIQFQNNGVVDDSQLPKDRFSAERLKGVDSTLKIQPAKLEDSAVYLCASSFFAGTGELFFGEGSRLTVL.

The chain combines TRBV27 with TRBJ1-2; weak D call: TRBD1 (6 bases). The germline V gene has CDR1 MNHEY and CDR2 SMNVEV (reference sequence). The CDR3 is made up of 13 amino acids. Trimming took off 5 bases at V and 4 bases at J, with 11 bases between the two ends. The CDR3 is CASSLTGIYGYTF. The CDR3 nucleotides read TGTGCCAGCAGTCTTACAGGGATCTATGGCTACACCTTC.

The rearrangement links TRBV10-3 to TRBJ1-2; TRBD1 agrees at 7 bases. The CDR3 spans 16 residues. Germline assignment: CDR1 ENHRY and CDR2 SYGVKD. Unmatched junction bases numbered 12, after V lost 1 base and J lost 7 bases. Here the CDR3 reads CAISEWGTAPGGGYTF. The DNA of the CDR3 is TGTGCCATCAGTGAGTGGGGGACAGCCCCAGGGGGTGGCTACACCTTC.

The chain employs TRBV4-2 and TRBJ2-2; TRBD2 aligns across 8 bases. This CDR3 contains 19 residues. J gave up 1 base and V 4 bases, and 14 bases lay outside the gene matches. Germline assignment: CDR1 LGHNA and CDR2 YNFKEQ. Here the CDR3 DNA reads TGTGCCAGCAGCCCAAAGGGGGGAGCGGGAGTGGTGAACACCGGGGAGCTGTTTTTT. Encoded protein: CASSPKGGAGVVNTGELFF.

The chain carries TRBV2 and TRBJ1-1; the D gene is possibly TRBD1 (6 bases). The CDR3 runs to 14 residues. Trimming cost V 7 bases and J 1 base, with 13 bases left between them. Germline V lookup: CDR1 SNHLY, CDR2 FYNNEI. The CDR3 coding sequence is TGTGCCAGCAAGCTACAGGGTCCGAACACTGAAGCTTTCTTT. This sequence encodes CASKLQGPNTEAFF.

The genes are TRBV5-1 and TRBJ2-3; TRBD2 agrees at 13 bases. This CDR3 comprises 17 residues. Germline assignment: CDR1 SGHRS and CDR2 YFSETQ. The J segment lost 6 bases and the V segment lost 4 bases, leaving 11 bases of the junction unmatched. CDR3 protein: CASSATLLAGGPDTQYF. For the CDR3, the DNA is TGCGCCAGCAGCGCAACATTACTAGCGGGAGGGCCGGATACGCAGTATTTT.

The rearrangement links TRBV6-1 to TRBJ1-2; D is unresolved. V was cut by 3 bases and J by 6 bases, with 14 bases left in between. This CDR3 spans 14 amino acids. CDR1 is MNHNS and CDR2 is SASEGT in the germline V gene. CDR3 sequence (DNA): TGTGCCAGCAGTGAGCTTCCCGGGTTGAATGGCTACACCTTC. Its translation: CASSELPGLNGYTF.

The J gene is TRBJ2-7, the V gene TRBV3-1 (or the pseudogene TRBV3-2), with 9 bases fitting TRBD2. J was trimmed by 6 bases and V by 4 bases; bases with no gene match: 10. The CDR3 sequence is 15 residues long. Germline assignment: CDR1 LGHDT and CDR2 YNNKEL (reference sequence). CDR3: CASSLLPGTSSEQYF. DNA of the CDR3: TGTGCCAGCAGCCTACTACCCGGGACTAGCTCCGAGCAGTACTTC.

This chain joins TRBV11-1 and TRBJ1-4; 9 bases are shared with TRBD1. The V segment lost 5 bases and the J segment 8 bases; nucleotides outside the gene matches: 6. The germline V gene has CDR1 SGHAT and CDR2 FQDESV (reference sequence). The CDR3 sequence is 14 residues long. The CDR3 DNA is TGTGCCAGCAGCATGGGACAGGGAGAAGAAAAACTGTTTTTT. Its translation is CASSMGQGEEKLFF.

This sequence joins TRBV6-1 and TRBJ2-1, with D possibly TRBD2 on 6 matching bases. Germline V gene data show CDR1 as MNHNS and CDR2 as SASEGT. The CDR3 sequence is 16 residues long. The ends were cut back, 3 bases at V and 4 bases at J, with 16 bases in the middle. Here the CDR3 DNA reads TGTGCCAGCAGTGACCCCGTAGCGGTAGCATACAATGAGCAGTTCTTC. Residues: CASSDPVAVAYNEQFF.

V and J are TRBV30 and TRBJ1-3; D ambiguous. The V end was cut by 0 bases, the J end by 0 bases, with 6 bases between. The CDR3 length is 14 residues. CDR1 GTSNPN and CDR2 SVGIG come from the germline V gene (reference sequence). Here the CDR3 reads CAWSVEDSGNTIYF. The CDR3 nucleotides read TGTGCCTGGAGTGTCGAGGACTCTGGAAACACCATATATTTT.

V usage is TRBV28 and J usage is TRBJ1-1; unclear D gene. V lost 4 bases, J lost 1 base, and 7 bases lay in between. The CDR3 consists of 13 residues. CDR1 and CDR2 (germline): MDHEN, SYDVKM. CDR3 DNA: TGTGCCAGCAGTTCCAACTGGAACACTGAAGCTTTCTTT. Protein: CASSSNWNTEAFF.

The V call is TRBV2, the J call TRBJ2-1, with TRBD1 identical over 12 bases. From germline, CDR1 is SNHLY and CDR2 FYNNEI. The CDR3 contains 19 residues. V was pared by 10 bases and J by 4 bases, with 20 bases of the junction left unmatched. The CDR3, as DNA: TGTGCCATCGCTCCGGGACAGGGGGCAACTAGCGGGGATTACAATGAGCAGTTCTTC. Translation: CAIAPGQGATSGDYNEQFF.

Worth noting for this clone: Other DNA sequences from this sample encode an identical CDR3 as well. This sequence joins TRBV19 and TRBJ2-1; D is possibly TRBD2 (6 bases). CDR1 and CDR2 from the germline V gene are LNHDA and SQIVND (reference sequence). This CDR3 is built from 13 residues. V dropped 6 bases and J dropped 3 bases, with 9 bases sitting between them. CDR3 loop: CASSRDFYNEQFF. CDR3 sequence (DNA): TGTGCCAGTAGCCGGGACTTCTACAATGAGCAGTTCTTC.

V gene TRBV29-1 combines with J gene TRBJ1-4, with 8 positions matching TRBD1. Per the germline V gene, CDR1 is SQVTM and CDR2 is ANQGSEA. Losses at the gene ends were 6 bases for V and 4 bases for J; bases not matched to a gene: 7. This CDR3 comprises 14 residues. In DNA form, the CDR3 reads TGCAGCGTGCTCGACAGGGGTCTTAATGAAAAACTGTTTTTT. Translating gives CSVLDRGLNEKLFF. Full variable domain (outside the CDR3, taken from reference TRBV29-1 and TRBJ1-4): SAVISQKPSRDICQRGTSLTIQCQVDSQVTMMFWYRQQPGQSLTLIATANQGSEATYESGFVIDKFPISRPNLTFSTLTVSNMSPEDSSIYLCSVLDRGLNEKLFFGSGTQLSVL.

A word on this clone: The sample contains more than one DNA sequence encoding this CDR3. The genes are TRBV19 and TRBJ2-3; no reliable D call. V gave up 2 bases and J gave up 0 bases, with 6 bases separating them. Germline CDR1 LNHDA, CDR2 SQIVND (reference sequence). The CDR3 is 14 amino acids. The CDR3 reads CASSISGSTDTQYF. For the CDR3, the DNA is TGTGCCAGTAGTATATCGGGTAGCACAGATACGCAGTATTTT. The full variable domain, rest sourced from reference TRBV19 and TRBJ2-3, is DGGITQSPKYLFRKEGQNVTLSCEQNLNHDAMYWYRQDPGQGLRLIYYSQIVNDFQKGDIAEGYSVSREKKESFPLTVTSAQKNPTAFYLCASSISGSTDTQYFGPGTRLTVL.

The CDR3 DNA follows: TGTGCCAGCAGCTTGGGGACTCGCCCCTCCTACAATGAGCAGTTCTTC. Protein: CASSLGTRPSYNEQFF. The chain couples TRBV5-4 to TRBJ2-1; D might be TRBD2 (5 bases). The length of the CDR3 is 16 residues. Germline V gene sequence: CDR1 SGHNT, CDR2 YYREEE (reference sequence). Trimming pared 0 bases from V and 0 bases from J, leaving 10 bases between.

The V gene is TRBV6-6, the J gene TRBJ2-7; tentatively, D is TRBD1 or TRBD2 (7 bases each). This CDR3 comprises 14 residues. V lost 5 bases and J 3 bases, leaving 14 bases between the germline ends. Germline CDR1 MNHNY, CDR2 SVGAGI (reference sequence). Here the CDR3 reads CASSQGGVRYEQYF. CDR3 DNA: TGTGCCAGCAGTCAGGGGGGGGTCCGCTACGAGCAGTACTTC.

The count of this clone is one. The chain recombines TRBV19 with TRBJ2-5; 8 bases are a match to TRBD2. Germline V gene sequence: CDR1 LNHDA, CDR2 SQIVND (reference sequence). The length of the CDR3 is 13 residues. With V trimmed by 1 base and J by 5 bases, 0 bases remained unmatched. The DNA of the CDR3 is TGTGCCAGTAGTATAGGCGGGGGGGAGACCCAGTACTTC. Encoded protein: CASSIGGGETQYF.

V usage is TRBV19 and J usage is TRBJ2-7, with 7 bases fitting TRBD1. CDR1 LNHDA and CDR2 SQIVND come from the germline V gene (reference sequence). This CDR3 spans 13 amino acids. Trimming took 4 bases from V and 5 from J; bases not matched to a gene: 5. Here the CDR3 reads CASSTPQGDEQYF. CDR3 coding DNA: TGTGCCAGTAGTACCCCTCAGGGGGACGAGCAGTACTTC.

Notes on this clone: The junction shows a germline mismatch at one end, possibly a read error. The chain couples TRBV5-1 to TRBJ2-1; TRBD2 might be the D (5 bases). The CDR3 is 15 amino acids. Germline V gene sequence: CDR1 SGHRS, CDR2 YFSETQ. The CDR3 DNA sequence: TGTGCCAGCAGCCTGGACTCGAGCTCCTACAATGAGCAGTTCTTC. It encodes CASSLDSSSYNEQFF. Complete variable domain (other parts from reference TRBV5-1 and TRBJ2-1): KAGVTQTPRYLIKTRGQQVTLSCSPISGHRSVSWYQQTPGQGLQFLFEYFSETQRNKGNFPGRFSGRQFSNSRSEMNVSTLELGDSALYLCASSLDSSSYNEQFFGPGTRLTVL.

This clone was seen only a few times. The V call is TRBV7-2, the J call TRBJ2-2, with TRBD2 identical over 11 bases. There are 17 residues in the CDR3. Germline CDR1 and CDR2: SGHTA and FQGNSA. V lost 5 bases and J lost 9; bases outside the gene matches: 14. CDR3 sequence: CASSRKVTSGKFRELFF. As DNA, the CDR3 is TGTGCCAGCAGCCGGAAGGTGACTAGCGGGAAGTTCCGGGAGCTGTTTTTT.